This TCR beta chain derives from a study of T cell clusters in autoimmune cytopenias. Study results and limitations: A dominant lymphoma-associated repertoire apparently masked the cluster-lack signature in secondary cytopenia versus chronic lymphocytic leukemia.

Each sample's input was approximately 270 ng genomic DNA, roughly 40,000 genome equivalents. This CDR3 is built from 14 residues. The germline V gene has CDR1 MNHNY and CDR2 SVGAGI (reference sequence). TRB rearrangements were amplified by touch-down multiplex PCR with mixed TRB-A/B primers. TCRdb reprocessed the multiplex PCR reads, keeping one entry per CDR3 protein, no DNA. Recorded for this sample: 5,000 to 7,000 distinct CDR3 sequences. About this clonotype: Its antigen is not identified.

This sample was also put to use in a study of T cell repertoires in aging, cancer and after chemotherapy. That paper states: Repeat sampling of healthy donors over several months to years showed clear clonal overlap. Median generation probability rose over the chemotherapy interval in each cancer cohort, suggesting rebound thymic output.

The TCR comes from a human donor in good health. The sample was peripheral blood. This rearrangement joins TRBV6-6 to TRBJ2-7; without DNA, the TCRdb call of TRBD1 cannot be checked. CDR3 in amino acids: CASRTGGGSYEQYF.